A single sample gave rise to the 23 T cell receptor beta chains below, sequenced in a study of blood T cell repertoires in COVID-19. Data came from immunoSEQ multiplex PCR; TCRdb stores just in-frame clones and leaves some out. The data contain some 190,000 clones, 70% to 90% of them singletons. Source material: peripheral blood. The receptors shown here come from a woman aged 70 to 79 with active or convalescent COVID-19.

DNA for the CDR3: TGTGCCACCAGCAGATTTAGACTAGCGGGAGGGCCTGGGGGCGAGCAGTACTTC. As protein: CATSRFRLAGGPGGEQYF. The chain uses TRBV15 and TRBJ2-7, with 14 bases matching TRBD2. Looked up from germline, CDR1 is LNHNV and CDR2 is YYDKDF (reference sequence). J lost 6 bases, V lost 2 bases, and 12 bases had no gene match. CDR3 length equals 18 residues.

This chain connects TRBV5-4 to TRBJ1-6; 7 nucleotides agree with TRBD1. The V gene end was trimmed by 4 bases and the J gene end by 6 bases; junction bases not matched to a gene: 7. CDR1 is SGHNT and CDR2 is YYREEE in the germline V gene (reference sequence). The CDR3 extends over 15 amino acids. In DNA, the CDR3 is TGTGCCAGCAGCACGAAGACAGGGCCTAATTCACCCCTCCACTTT. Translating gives CASSTKTGPNSPLHF.

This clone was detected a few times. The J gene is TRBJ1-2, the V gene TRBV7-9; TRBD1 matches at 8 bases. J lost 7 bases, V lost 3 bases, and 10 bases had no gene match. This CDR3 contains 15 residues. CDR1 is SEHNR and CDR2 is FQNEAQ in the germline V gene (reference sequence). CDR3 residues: CASSFYRGGLSGYTF. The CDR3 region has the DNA TGTGCCAGCAGCTTCTACAGGGGGGGTTTAAGTGGCTACACCTTC.

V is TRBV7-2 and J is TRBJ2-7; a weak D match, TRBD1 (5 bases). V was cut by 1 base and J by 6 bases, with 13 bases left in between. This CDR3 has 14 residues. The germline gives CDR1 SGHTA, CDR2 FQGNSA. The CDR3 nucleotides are TGTGCCAGCAGCTTAGACCAGGGATGGGGCGAGCAGTACTTC. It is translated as CASSLDQGWGEQYF. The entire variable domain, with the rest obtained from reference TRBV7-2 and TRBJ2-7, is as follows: GAGVSQSPSNKVTEKGKDVELRCDPISGHTALYWYRQSLGQGLEFLIYFQGNSAPDKSGLPSDRFSAERTGGSVSTLTIQRTQQEDSAVYLCASSLDQGWGEQYFGPGTRLTVT.

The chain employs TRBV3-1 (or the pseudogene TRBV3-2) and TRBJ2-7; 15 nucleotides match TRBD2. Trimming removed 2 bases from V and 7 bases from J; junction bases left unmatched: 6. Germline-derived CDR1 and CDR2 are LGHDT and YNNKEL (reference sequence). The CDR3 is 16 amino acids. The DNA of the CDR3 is TGTGCCAGCAGCCAACGAGGACTAGCGGGAGGGGGTGAGCAGTACTTC. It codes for CASSQRGLAGGGEQYF.

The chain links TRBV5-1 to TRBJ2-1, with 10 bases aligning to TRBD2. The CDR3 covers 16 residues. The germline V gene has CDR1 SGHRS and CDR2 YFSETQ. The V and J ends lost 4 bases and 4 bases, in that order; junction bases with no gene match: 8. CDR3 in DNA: TGCGCCAGCAGCGACTCCTGGACTAGCGGTTACAATGAGCAGTTCTTC. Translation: CASSDSWTSGYNEQFF.

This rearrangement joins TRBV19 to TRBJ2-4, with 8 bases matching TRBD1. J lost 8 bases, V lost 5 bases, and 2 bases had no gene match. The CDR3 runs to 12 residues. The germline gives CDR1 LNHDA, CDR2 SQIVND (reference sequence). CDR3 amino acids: CASSRTGHIQYF. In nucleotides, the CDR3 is TGTGCCAGTAGTCGGACAGGGCACATTCAGTACTTC. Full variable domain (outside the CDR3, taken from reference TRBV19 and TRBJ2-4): DGGITQSPKYLFRKEGQNVTLSCEQNLNHDAMYWYRQDPGQGLRLIYYSQIVNDFQKGDIAEGYSVSREKKESFPLTVTSAQKNPTAFYLCASSRTGHIQYFGAGTRLSVL.

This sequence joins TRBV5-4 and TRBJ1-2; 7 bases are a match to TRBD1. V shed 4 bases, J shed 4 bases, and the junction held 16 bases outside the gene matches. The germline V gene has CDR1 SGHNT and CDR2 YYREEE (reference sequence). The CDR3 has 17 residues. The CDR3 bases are TGTGCCAGCAGCGTGGGACAGATATCAACGGGGGTCTATGGCTACACCTTC. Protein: CASSVGQISTGVYGYTF.

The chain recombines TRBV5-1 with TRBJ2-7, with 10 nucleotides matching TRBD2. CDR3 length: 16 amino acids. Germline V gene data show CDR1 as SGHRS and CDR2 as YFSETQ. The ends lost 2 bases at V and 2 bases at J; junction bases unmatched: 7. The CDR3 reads CASSLSRTSGAYEQYF. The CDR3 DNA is TGCGCCAGCAGCTTATCCCGGACTAGCGGAGCCTACGAGCAGTACTTC.

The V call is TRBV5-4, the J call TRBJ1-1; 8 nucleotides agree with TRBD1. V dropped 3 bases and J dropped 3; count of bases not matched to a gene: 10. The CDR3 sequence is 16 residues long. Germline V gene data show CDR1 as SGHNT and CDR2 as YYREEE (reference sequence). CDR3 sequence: CASSSGQESRYTEAFF. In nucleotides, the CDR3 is TGTGCCAGCAGCTCGGGACAGGAGTCCCGATACACTGAAGCTTTCTTT.

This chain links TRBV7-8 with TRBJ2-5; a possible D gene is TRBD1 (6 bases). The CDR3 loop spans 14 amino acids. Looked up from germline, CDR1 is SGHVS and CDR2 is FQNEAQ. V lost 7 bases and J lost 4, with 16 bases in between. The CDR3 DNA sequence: TGTGCCAGCACCGGGGACAAAATGAGAGAGACCCAGTACTTC. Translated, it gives CASTGDKMRETQYF.

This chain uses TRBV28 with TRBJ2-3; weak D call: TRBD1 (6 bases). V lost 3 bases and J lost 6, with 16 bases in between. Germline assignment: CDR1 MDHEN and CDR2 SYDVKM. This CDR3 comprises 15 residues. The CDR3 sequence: CASSFRPGARDTQYF. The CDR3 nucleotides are TGTGCCAGCAGTTTTCGGCCAGGGGCTAGGGATACGCAGTATTTT.

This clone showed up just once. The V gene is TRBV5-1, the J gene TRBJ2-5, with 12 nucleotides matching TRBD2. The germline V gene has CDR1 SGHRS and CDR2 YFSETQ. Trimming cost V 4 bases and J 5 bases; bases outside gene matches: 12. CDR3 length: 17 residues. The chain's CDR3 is CASSRGTSGSPRETQYF. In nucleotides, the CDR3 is TGCGCCAGCAGCCGCGGGACTAGCGGGTCCCCCCGGGAGACCCAGTACTTC.

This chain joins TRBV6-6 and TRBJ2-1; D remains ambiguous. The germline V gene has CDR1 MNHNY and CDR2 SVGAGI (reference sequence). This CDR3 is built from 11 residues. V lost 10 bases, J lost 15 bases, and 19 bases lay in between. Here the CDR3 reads CATIEASRVFF. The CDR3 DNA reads TGTGCCACCATAGAGGCGTCCCGCGTGTTCTTC.

The CDR3 protein is CASSPPGTGLYNEQFF. CDR3 DNA: TGTGCCAGCAGCCCACCCGGGACAGGGCTCTACAATGAGCAGTTCTTC. This chain connects TRBV4-2 to TRBJ2-1, with 9 nucleotides matching TRBD1. Germline CDR1 is LGHNA and CDR2 is YNFKEQ. With 4 bases clipped from V and 3 bases from J, the junction kept 7 bases outside the gene matches. This CDR3 is built from 16 residues.

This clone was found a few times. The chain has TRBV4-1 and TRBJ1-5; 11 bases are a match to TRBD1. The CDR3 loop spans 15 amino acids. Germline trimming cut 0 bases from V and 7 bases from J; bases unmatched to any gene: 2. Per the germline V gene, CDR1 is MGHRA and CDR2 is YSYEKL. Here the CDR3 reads CASSQDRDRGQPQHF. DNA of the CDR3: TGCGCCAGCAGCCAAGATCGGGACAGGGGGCAGCCCCAGCATTTT.

The CDR3 DNA reads TGCGCCAGCAGCCAAGGGGCCGGGACTAACTACAATGAGCAGTTCTTC. It encodes CASSQGAGTNYNEQFF. The rearrangement links TRBV4-1 to TRBJ2-1; 7 nucleotides agree with TRBD2. Germline CDR1 and CDR2: MGHRA and YSYEKL. The CDR3 extends over 16 amino acids. J lost 3 bases, V lost 1 base, and 6 bases had no gene match.

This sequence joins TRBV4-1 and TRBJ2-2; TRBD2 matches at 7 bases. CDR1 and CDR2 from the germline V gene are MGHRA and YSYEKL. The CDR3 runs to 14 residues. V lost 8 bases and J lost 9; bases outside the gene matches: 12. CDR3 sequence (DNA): TGCGCCAGCTCCCATGTTCTAGCGGCGAGGGAGCTGTTTTTT. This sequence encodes CASSHVLAARELFF.

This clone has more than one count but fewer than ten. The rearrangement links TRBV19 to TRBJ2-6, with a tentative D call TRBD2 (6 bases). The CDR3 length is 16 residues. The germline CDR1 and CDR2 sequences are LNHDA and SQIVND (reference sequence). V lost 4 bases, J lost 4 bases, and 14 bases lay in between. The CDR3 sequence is CASSRGDPVGANVLTF. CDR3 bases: TGTGCCAGTAGTAGGGGGGACCCCGTGGGGGCCAACGTCCTGACTTTC.

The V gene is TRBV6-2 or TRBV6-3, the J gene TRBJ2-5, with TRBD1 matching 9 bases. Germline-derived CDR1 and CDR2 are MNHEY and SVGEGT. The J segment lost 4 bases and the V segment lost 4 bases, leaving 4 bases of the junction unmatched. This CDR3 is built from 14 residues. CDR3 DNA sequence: TGTGCCAGCAGTTGGGACAGGGTGGGAGAGACCCAGTACTTC. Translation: CASSWDRVGETQYF.

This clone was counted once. CDR3 sequence reads: CASSGDIGTSGEETQYF. The CDR3 bases are TGTGCCAGCTCAGGTGACATCGGGACTAGCGGGGAAGAGACCCAGTACTTC. The chain has TRBV18 and TRBJ2-5; 13 positions agree with TRBD2. Unmatched junction bases numbered 9, after V lost 5 bases and J lost 3 bases. Germline CDR1 and CDR2: KGHSH and LQKENI. The CDR3 consists of 17 residues.

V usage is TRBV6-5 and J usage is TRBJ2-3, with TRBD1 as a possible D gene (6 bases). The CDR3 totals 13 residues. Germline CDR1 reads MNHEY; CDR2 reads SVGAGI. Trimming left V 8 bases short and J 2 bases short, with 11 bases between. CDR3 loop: CASGRGSTDTQYF. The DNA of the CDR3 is TGTGCCAGCGGAAGGGGGTCCACAGATACGCAGTATTTT.

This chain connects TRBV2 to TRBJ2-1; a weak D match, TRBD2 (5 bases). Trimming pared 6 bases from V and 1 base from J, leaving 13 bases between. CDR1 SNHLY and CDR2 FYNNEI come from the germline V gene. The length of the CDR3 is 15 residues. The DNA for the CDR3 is TGTGCCAGCAGCGGGGAGACCCGATCCTACAATGAGCAGTTCTTC. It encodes CASSGETRSYNEQFF.